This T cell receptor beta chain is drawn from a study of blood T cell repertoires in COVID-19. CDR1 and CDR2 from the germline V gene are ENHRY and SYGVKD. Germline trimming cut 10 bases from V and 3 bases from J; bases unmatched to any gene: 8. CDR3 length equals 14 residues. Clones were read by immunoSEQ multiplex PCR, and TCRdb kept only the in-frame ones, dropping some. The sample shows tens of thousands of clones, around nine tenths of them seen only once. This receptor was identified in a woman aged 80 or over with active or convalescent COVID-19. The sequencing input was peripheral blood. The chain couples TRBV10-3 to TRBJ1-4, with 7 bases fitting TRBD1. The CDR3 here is CATQGDSPNEKLFF. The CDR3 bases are TGTGCCACTCAGGGGGACAGTCCTAATGAAAAACTGTTTTTT.